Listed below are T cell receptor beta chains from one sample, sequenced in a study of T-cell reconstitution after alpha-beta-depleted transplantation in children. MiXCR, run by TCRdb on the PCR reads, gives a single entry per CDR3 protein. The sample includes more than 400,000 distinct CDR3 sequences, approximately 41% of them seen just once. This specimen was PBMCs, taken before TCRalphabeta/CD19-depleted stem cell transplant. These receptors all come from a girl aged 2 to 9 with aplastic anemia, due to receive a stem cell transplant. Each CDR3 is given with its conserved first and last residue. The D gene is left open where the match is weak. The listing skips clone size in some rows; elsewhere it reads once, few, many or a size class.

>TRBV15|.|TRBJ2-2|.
TGTGCCACCTCGAAGGCGTGGGGTGGGGAGCTGTTTTTT
CATSKAWGGELFF
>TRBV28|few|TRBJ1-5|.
TGTGCCAGCAGCGAACACGCAGGATTTAGCAATCAGCCCCAGCATTTT
CASSEHAGFSNQPQHF
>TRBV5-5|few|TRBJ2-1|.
TGTGCCAGCACCCTTCTGGCCTTAACCCCCTCCAATGAGCAGTTCTTC
CASTLLALTPSNEQFF
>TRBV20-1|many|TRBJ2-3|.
TGCAGTGCTAGCAAATTTGTGGTAGTTTCAGATACGCAGTATTTT
CSASKFVVVSDTQYF
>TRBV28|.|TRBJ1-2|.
TGTGCCAGCAGTCCCACGGGGCGACTACCCTATGGCTACACCTTC
CASSPTGRLPYGYTF
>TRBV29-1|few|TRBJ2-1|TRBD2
TGCAGCGTTGAGAGGGAGGGCCGCAATGAGCAGTTCTTC
CSVEREGRNEQFF
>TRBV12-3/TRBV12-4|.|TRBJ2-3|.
TGTGCCAGCAGTTTATTTAAGGGGATTACAGATACGCAGTATTTT
CASSLFKGITDTQYF
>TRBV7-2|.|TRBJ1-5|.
TGTGCCAGCAGCCCGGAGCTTCTTAGCAATCAGCCCCAGCATTTT
CASSPELLSNQPQHF
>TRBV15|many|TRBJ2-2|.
TGTGCCACCAGCAGACCCCAGAGGCCTTCCGGGGAGCTGTTTTTT
CATSRPQRPSGELFF
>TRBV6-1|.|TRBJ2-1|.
TGTGCCAGCAGTGATAGGGTTGGGAATGAGCAGTTCTTC
CASSDRVGNEQFF
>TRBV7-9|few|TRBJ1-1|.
TGTGCCAGCAGCCTCGGGACGGCCGAGGAGAACATGAAAGCTTTCTTT
CASSLGTAEENMKAFF
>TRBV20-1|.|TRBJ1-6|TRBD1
TGCAGTGCGAAGGACAGGGACAGTTCACCCCTCCACTTT
CSAKDRDSSPLHF
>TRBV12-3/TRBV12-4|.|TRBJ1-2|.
TGTGCCAGCAGGGGGGGATTTACCAACTATGGCTACACCTTC
CASRGGFTNYGYTF